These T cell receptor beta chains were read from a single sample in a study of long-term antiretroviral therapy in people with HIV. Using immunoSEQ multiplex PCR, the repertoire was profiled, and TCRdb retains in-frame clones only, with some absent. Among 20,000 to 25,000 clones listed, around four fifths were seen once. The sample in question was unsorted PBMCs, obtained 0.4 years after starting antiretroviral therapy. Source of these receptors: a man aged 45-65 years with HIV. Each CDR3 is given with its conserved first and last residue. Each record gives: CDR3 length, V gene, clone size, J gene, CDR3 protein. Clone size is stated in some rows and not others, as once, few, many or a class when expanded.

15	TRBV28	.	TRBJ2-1	CASSSGGPKGHEQFF
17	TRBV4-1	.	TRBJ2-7	CASSLGLAGGEPYEQYF
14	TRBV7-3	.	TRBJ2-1	CASSFSGPYGEQFF
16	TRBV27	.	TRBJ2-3	CASRILRQGGTDTQYF
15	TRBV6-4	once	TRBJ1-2	CASSEWDRGWYGYTF
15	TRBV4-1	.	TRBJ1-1	CASSQDLGEYTEAFF
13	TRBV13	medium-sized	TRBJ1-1	CASSSEEDTEAFF
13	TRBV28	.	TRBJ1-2	CASSLAAGDGYTF
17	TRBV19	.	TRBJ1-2	CASSGRTGGSGGDGYTF
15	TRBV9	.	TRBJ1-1	CASSVETGMNTEAFF
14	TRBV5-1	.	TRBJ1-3	CASSLVGYGNTIYF
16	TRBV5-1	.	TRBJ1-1	CASSLDLVSGETEAFF
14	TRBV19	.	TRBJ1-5	CASSIYPSNQPQHF
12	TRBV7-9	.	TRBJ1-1	CASSFGDTEAFF
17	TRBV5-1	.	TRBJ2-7	CASSFKARDSFSYEQYF
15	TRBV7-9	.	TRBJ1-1	CASSPAGGAGTEAFF
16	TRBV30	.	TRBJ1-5	CAWSVPTGSGNQPQHF
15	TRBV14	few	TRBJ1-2	CASSQGIQGSYGYTF
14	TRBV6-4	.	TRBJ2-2	CASSLGLGTGELFF
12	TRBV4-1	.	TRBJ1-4	CASSQAYGKLFF
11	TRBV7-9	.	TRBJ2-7	CASSSQGRPYF
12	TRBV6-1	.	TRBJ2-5	CASSELGETQYF
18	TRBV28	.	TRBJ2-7	CASSSPGTGLGLPLEQYF
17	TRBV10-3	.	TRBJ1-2	CAISESIPRLTGDGYTF
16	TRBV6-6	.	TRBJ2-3	CASSYPTGGWGDTQYF
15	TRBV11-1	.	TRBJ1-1	CASSLYGGANTEAFF
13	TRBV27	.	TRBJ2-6	CASSFPGANVLTF
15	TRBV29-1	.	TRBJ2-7	CSVAGRAQRGYEQYF
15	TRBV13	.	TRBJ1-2	CASSLEGLSNYGYTF
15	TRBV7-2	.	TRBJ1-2	CASSSQGLSNYGYTF
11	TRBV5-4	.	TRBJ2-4	CASSLVHGQYF